The sequence of this T cell receptor beta chain was determined in a study of shared T cell receptors in the human thymus. Measured with immunoSEQ multiplex PCR; TCRdb has only the in-frame clones, and not every one. The sample shows some 700,000 clones, around 85% of them seen only once. Trimming removed 3 bases from V and 4 bases from J, with 15 bases in between. CDR1 is KGHSH, CDR2 LQKENI, per germline. This CDR3 contains 15 residues. This sample was also put to use in a study of human thymus T cells.

The receptor was isolated from a girl less than two years old with a congenital heart defect. This chain connects TRBV18 to TRBJ1-2, with a weak D call TRBD1 (5 bases). The source material was thymocytes. The CDR3 reads CASSPSGRAFYGYTF. Written as DNA, the CDR3 is TGTGCCAGCTCACCGAGTGGCAGGGCCTTCTATGGCTACACCTTC.